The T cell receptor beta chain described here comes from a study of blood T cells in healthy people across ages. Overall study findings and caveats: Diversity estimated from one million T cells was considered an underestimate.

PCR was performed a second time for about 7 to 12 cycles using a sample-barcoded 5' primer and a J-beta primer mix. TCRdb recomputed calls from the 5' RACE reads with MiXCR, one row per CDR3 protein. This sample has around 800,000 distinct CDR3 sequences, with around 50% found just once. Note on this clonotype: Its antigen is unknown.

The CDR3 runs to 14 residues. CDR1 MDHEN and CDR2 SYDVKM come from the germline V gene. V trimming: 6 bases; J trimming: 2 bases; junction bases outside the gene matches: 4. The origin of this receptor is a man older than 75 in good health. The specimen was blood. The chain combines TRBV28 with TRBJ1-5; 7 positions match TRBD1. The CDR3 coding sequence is TGTGCCAGCAGGCACCAGGGGGGCAATCAGCCCCAGCATTTT. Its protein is CASRHQGGNQPQHF. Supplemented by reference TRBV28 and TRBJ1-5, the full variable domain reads DVKVTQSSRYLVKRTGEKVFLECVQDMDHENMFWYRQDPGLGLRLIYFSYDVKMKEKGDIPEGYSVSREKKERFSLILESASTNQTSMYLCASRHQGGNQPQHFGDGTRLSIL.